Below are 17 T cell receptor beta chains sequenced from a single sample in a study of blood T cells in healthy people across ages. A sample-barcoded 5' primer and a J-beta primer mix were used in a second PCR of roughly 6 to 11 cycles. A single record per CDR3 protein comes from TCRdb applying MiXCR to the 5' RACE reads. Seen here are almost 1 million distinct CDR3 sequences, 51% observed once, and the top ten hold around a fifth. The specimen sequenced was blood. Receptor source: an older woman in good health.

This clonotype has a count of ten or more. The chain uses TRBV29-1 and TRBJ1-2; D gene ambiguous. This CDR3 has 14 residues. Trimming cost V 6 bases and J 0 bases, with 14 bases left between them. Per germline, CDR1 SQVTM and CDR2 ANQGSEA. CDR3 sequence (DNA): TGCAGCGTGGAGGATCTCACTTCTAACTATGGCTACACCTTC. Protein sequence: CSVEDLTSNYGYTF.

The CDR3 loop reads CASGSGGLQETQYF. The DNA for the CDR3 is TGTGCCAGCGGAAGCGGGGGACTGCAAGAGACCCAGTACTTC. The chain uses TRBV5-4 and TRBJ2-5; TRBD2 matches at 8 bases. Germline CDR1 reads SGHNT; CDR2 reads YYREEE (reference sequence). The CDR3 runs 14 residues. With 7 bases clipped from V and 2 bases from J, the junction kept 7 bases outside the gene matches.

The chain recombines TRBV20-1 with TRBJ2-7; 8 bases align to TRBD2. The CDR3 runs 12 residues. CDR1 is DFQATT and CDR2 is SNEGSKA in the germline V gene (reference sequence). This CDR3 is CRAGVRSYEQYF. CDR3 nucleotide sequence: TGCAGAGCGGGAGTTAGGTCCTACGAGCAGTACTTC.

Here the CDR3 reads CASIAQTGAADTQYF. CDR3 in DNA: TGTGCCAGCATCGCACAGACAGGGGCGGCAGATACGCAGTATTTT. The rearrangement joins TRBV7-9 to TRBJ2-3; 8 nucleotides match TRBD1. J was trimmed by 4 bases and V by 7 bases; bases with no gene match: 10. From germline, CDR1 is SEHNR and CDR2 FQNEAQ (reference sequence). The CDR3 totals 15 residues.

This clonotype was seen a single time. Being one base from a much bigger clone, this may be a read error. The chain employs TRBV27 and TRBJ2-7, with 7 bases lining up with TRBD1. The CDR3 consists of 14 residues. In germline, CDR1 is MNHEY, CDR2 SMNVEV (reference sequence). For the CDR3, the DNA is TGTGCCACTCCGACGGGGACAGCCTCCTGCGAGCAGTACTTC. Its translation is CATPTGTASCEQYF.

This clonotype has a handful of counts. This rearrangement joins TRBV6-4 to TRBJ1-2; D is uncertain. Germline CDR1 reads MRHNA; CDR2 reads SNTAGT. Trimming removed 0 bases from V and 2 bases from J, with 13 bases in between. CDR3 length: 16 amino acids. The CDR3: CASSDSRQPLNYGYTF. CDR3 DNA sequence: TGTGCCAGCAGTGACTCCCGTCAGCCTTTAAACTATGGCTACACCTTC.

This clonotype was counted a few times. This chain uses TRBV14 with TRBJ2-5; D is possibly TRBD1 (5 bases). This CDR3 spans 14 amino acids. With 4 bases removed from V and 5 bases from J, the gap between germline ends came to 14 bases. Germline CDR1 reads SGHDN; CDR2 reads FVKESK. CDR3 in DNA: TGTGCCAGCAGCCCCCGGCAGGGTGTGGAGACCCAGTACTTC. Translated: CASSPRQGVETQYF. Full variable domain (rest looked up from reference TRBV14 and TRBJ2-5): EAGVTQFPSHSVIEKGQTVTLRCDPISGHDNLYWYRRVMGKEIKFLLHFVKESKQDESGMPNNRFLAERTGGTYSTLKVQPAELEDSGVYFCASSPRQGVETQYFGPGTRLLVL.

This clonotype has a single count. CDR3 amino acids: CSARDYRGRLGHEQFF. Here the CDR3 DNA reads TGCAGTGCTAGAGACTACCGCGGGAGGCTGGGGCATGAGCAGTTCTTC. This sequence joins TRBV20-1 and TRBJ2-1; 8 nucleotides line up with TRBD2. Looked up from germline, CDR1 is DFQATT and CDR2 is SNEGSKA (reference sequence). The CDR3 spans 16 residues. The J segment lost 8 bases and the V segment lost 0 bases, leaving 12 bases of the junction unmatched.

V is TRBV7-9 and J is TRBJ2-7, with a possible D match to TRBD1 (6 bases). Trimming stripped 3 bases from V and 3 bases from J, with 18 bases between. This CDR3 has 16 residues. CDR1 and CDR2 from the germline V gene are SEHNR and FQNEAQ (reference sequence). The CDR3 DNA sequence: TGTGCCAGCAGCTTGGGGCAGGGGTTGAGGATCTACGAGCAGTACTTC. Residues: CASSLGQGLRIYEQYF. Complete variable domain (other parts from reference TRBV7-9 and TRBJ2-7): DTGVSQNPRHKITKRGQNVTFRCDPISEHNRLYWYRQTLGQGPEFLTYFQNEAQLEKSRLLSDRFSAERPKGSFSTLEIQRTEQGDSAMYLCASSLGQGLRIYEQYFGPGTRLTVT.

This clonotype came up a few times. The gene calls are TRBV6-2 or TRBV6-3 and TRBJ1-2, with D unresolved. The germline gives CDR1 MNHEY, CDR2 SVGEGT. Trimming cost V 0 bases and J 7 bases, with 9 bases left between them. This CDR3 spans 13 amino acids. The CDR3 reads CASSYSGWSGYTF. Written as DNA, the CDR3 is TGTGCCAGCAGTTACTCGGGATGGTCTGGCTACACCTTC.

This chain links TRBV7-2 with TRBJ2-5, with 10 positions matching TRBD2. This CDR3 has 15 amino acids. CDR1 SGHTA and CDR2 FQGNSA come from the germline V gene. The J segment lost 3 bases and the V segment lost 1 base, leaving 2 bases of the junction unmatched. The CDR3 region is CASSLVGTSEETQYF. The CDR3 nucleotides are TGTGCCAGCAGCTTAGTGGGGACTAGCGAAGAGACCCAGTACTTC. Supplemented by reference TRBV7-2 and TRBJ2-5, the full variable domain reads GAGVSQSPSNKVTEKGKDVELRCDPISGHTALYWYRQSLGQGLEFLIYFQGNSAPDKSGLPSDRFSAERTGGSVSTLTIQRTQQEDSAVYLCASSLVGTSEETQYFGPGTRLLVL.

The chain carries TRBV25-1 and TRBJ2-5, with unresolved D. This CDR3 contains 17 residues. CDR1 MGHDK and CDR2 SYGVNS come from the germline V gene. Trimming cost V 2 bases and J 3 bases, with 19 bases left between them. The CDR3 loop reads CASSEEKVDLPKETQYF. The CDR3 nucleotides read TGTGCCAGCAGTGAAGAGAAAGTAGACCTACCTAAAGAGACCCAGTACTTC.

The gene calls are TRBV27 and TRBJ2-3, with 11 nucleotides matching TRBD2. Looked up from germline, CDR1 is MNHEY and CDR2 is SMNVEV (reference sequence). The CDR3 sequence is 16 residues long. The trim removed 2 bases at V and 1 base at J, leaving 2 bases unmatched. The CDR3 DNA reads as TGTGCCAGCAGTTTAGTACTAGCGGGGGGCACAGATACGCAGTATTTT. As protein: CASSLVLAGGTDTQYF.

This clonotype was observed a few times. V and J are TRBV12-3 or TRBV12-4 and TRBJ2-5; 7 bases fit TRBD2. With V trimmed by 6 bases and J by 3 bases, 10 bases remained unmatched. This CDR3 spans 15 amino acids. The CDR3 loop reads CASRGLGPTKETQYF. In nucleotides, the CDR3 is TGTGCCAGCAGAGGACTAGGGCCAACAAAAGAGACCCAGTACTTC.

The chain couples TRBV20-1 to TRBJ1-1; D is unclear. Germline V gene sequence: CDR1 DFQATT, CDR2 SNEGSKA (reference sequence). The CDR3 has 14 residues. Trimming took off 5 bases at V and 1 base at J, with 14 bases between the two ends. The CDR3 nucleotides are TGCAGTGCTGGCATTACGACGGGGAACACTGAAGCTTTCTTT. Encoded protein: CSAGITTGNTEAFF.

The CDR3 sequence is CATGQGAGNEQFF. CDR3 bases: TGTGCCACCGGGCAGGGGGCTGGGAATGAGCAGTTCTTC. The chain carries TRBV24-1 and TRBJ2-1; 8 positions match TRBD1. CDR3 length: 13 amino acids. The V gene's germline CDR1 is KGHDR and CDR2 SFDVKD. With V trimmed by 9 bases and J by 7 bases, 7 bases remained unmatched.

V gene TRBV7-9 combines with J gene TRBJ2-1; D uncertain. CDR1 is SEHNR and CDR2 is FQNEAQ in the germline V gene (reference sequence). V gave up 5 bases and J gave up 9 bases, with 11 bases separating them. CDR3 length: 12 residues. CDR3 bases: TGTGCCAGCAGCCCCGACGAAGGTGAGCAGTTCTTC. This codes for CASSPDEGEQFF. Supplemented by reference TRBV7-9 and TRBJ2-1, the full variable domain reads DTGVSQNPRHKITKRGQNVTFRCDPISEHNRLYWYRQTLGQGPEFLTYFQNEAQLEKSRLLSDRFSAERPKGSFSTLEIQRTEQGDSAMYLCASSPDEGEQFFGPGTRLTVL.